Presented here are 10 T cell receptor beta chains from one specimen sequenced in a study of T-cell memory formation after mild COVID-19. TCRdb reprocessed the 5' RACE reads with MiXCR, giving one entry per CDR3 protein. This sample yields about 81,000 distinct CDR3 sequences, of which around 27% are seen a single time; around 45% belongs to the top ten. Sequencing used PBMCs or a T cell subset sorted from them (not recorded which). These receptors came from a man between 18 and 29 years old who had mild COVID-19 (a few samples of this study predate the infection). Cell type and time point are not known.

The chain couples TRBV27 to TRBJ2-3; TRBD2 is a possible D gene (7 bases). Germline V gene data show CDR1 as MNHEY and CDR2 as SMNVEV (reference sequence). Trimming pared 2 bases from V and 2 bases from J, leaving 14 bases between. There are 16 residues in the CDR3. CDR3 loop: CASSLLTGGTTDTQYF. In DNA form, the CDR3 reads TGTGCCAGCAGTTTACTGACGGGGGGCACCACAGATACGCAGTATTTT.

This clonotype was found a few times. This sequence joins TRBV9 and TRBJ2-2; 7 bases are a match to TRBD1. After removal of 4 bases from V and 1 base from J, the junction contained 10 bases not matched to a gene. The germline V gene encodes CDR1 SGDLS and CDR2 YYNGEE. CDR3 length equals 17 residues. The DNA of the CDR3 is TGTGCCAGCAGCCCTTACCCCGGGACAGAGAACACCGGGGAGCTGTTTTTT. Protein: CASSPYPGTENTGELFF.

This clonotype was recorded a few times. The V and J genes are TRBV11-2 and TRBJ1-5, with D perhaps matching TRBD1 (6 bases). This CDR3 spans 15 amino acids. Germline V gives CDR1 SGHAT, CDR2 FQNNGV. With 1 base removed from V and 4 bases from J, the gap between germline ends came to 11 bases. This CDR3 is CASSLGTEGNQPQHF. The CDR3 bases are TGTGCCAGCAGCTTAGGGACAGAGGGAAATCAGCCCCAGCATTTT.

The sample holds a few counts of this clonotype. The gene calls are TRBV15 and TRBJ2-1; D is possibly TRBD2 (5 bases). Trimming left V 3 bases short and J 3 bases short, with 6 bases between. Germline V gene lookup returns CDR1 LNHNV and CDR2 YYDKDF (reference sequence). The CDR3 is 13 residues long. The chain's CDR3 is CATSSRDYNEQFF. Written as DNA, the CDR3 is TGTGCCACCAGCAGCCGGGACTACAATGAGCAGTTCTTC.

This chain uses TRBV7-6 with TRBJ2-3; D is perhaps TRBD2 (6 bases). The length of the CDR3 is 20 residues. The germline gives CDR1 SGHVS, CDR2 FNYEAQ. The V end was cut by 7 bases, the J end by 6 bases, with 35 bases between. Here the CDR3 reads CASTVGAVTGVGTIGDTQYF. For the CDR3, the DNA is TGTGCCAGCACCGTTGGGGCCGTAACGGGGGTGGGTACCATCGGGGATACGCAGTATTTT.

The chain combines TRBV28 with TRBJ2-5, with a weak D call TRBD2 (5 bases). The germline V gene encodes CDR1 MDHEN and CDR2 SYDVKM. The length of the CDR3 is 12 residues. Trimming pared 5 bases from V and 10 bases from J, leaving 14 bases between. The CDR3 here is CASSPSGPHQYF. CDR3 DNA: TGTGCCAGCAGTCCGAGCGGACCACACCAGTACTTC.

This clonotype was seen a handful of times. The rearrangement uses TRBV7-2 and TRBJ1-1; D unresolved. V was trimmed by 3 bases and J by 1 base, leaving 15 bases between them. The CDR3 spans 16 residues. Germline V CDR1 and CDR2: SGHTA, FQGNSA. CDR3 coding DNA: TGTGCCAGCAGCTTCCCCTGGCTTCCAGAGAACACTGAAGCTTTCTTT. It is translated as CASSFPWLPENTEAFF.

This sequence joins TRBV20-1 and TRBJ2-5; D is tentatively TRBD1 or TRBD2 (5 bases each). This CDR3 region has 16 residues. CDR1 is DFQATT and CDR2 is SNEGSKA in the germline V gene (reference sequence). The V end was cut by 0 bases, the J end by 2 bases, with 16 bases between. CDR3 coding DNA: TGCAGTGCTAGAGATGGCCAGGGCGGCGGGCAAGAGACCCAGTACTTC. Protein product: CSARDGQGGGQETQYF.

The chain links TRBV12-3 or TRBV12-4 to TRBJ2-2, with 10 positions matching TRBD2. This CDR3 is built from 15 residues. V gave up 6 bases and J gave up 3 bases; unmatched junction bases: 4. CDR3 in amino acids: CASRSSGGYTGELFF. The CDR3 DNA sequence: TGTGCCAGCAGGAGTAGCGGGGGGTACACCGGGGAGCTGTTTTTT.

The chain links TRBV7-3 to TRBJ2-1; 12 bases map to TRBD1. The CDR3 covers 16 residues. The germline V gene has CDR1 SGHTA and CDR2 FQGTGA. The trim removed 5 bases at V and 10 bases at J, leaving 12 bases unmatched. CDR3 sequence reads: CASSPIPGQGAREQFF. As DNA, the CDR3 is TGTGCCAGCAGCCCCATCCCGGGACAGGGGGCTCGGGAGCAGTTCTTC.